The clone carrying this T cell receptor (beta chain) came up a few times. No antigen is known for it. This sample is drawn from a study of T cell repertoires in cytomegalovirus infection. Looking at the study overall: Shared public TCR beta signatures pointed to both CMV infection and a matching HLA type. The study, taken as a whole, reports: Pooled public TCR beta family frequency picked out CMV carriers with the relevant HLA. In two of eight donors, the top clonotype was HLA-C-restricted CMV-specific.

In TCRdb, the reads were re-called with MiXCR into one record per CDR3 protein. The table has approximately 200,000 distinct CDR3 sequences, roughly 28% seen once. Germline CDR1 is DFQATT and CDR2 is SNEGSKA (reference sequence). The CDR3 sequence is 17 residues long. With 6 bases clipped from V and 4 bases from J, the junction kept 19 bases outside the gene matches. Sequenced input: PBMCs. The V and J genes are TRBV20-1 and TRBJ2-7; 9 bases are shared with TRBD2. This receptor was obtained from a human donor in good health (CMV status not recorded). Some clones in this sample may be carry-over from other donors' samples. CDR3 sequence: CSALDSGGIPLWYEQYF. Here the CDR3 DNA reads TGCAGTGCCTTGGACAGCGGGGGGATACCTCTTTGGTACGAGCAGTACTTC.